This T cell receptor beta chain was retrieved from a study of regulatory T cells in long-lasting Graves disease. J lost 7 bases, V lost 4 bases, and 7 bases had no gene match. Germline assignment: CDR1 GTSNPN and CDR2 SVGIG (reference sequence). CDR3 length: 13 residues. Researchers made TCR beta libraries by using iRepertoire HTBI primers and running Arm-PCR on CDR3 regions. MiXCR was run by TCRdb on the multiplex PCR reads, yielding one entry per CDR3 protein. The data show 500,000 or so distinct CDR3 sequences, about 15% seen once. Study findings and constraints: Possibly, accuracy suffered from the small sample size. Persistent disease was characterized by preferential usage of TRBV28, TRBJ1-2 and TRBJ2-5.

Time point described: newly diagnosed GD, antithyroid drugs for less than 3 months. The TCR library was made from RNA that had been extracted from PBMCs in TRIzol. In this sample, this clonotype turned up many times. Its target is unknown. These records were also assigned to another study, of T cells in Graves' hyperthyroidism and ophthalmopathy. That work states: A first-round RT-PCR of the TCR CDR3 used the HTBI primer set. Stable hyperthyroidism and ophthalmopathy were separated using 13 V-J signatures.

The receptor's source is a woman aged 35 to 59 with Graves disease. Sequencing was performed on peripheral blood mononuclear cells (PBMCs), taken at new diagnosis, from a patient treated with antithyroid drugs. This chain joins TRBV30 and TRBJ2-7, with 10 bases matching TRBD1. CDR3 protein: CAWNPGQGREQYF. Here the CDR3 DNA reads TGTGCCTGGAACCCGGGACAGGGGAGGGAGCAGTACTTC.